The present entry profiles one T cell receptor (beta chain) with its context. The count of this clone is one. Its cognate antigen has yet to be identified. Per-base quality was not reported, and no clone a single base away is much larger than it. Samples from volunteer blood donors who had recovered from COVID-19 were contributed by a second Seattle source. The collaborating institutions used their own protocols to collect whole blood in K2EDTA tubes. For TCRbeta analysis, collaborators shipped samples as frozen whole blood, isolated PBMCs, or DNA extracted from either of those sample types. This sample is part of a study of blood T cell repertoires in COVID-19 (dated by TCRdb to about 2020). Notes on the research overall: Collaborator samples came from the United States, Italy and Spain and covered acute and convalescent phases of COVID-19. The prospective study material was composed of cDNA or gDNA derived from T cells, B-cell-depleted T cells, or PBMCs. The dataset comprised deeply sampled blood TCRbeta repertoires from subjects exposed to, actively infected with, or recovered from COVID-19. The repertoires were released in a freely available public database intended as a resource for research on the immune response to SARS-CoV-2. The samples were drawn from two sources: the first 160 participants of the ongoing ImmuneRACE study, and over 1,000 subjects contributed by 6 global collaborators. Nearly every sample came with metadata listing a de-identified subject ID, COVID-19 status, age in years and sex. Where available, HLA class I and class II types were taken from metadata supplied by the sample provider and were not determined by assay-based typing. The study at large found these results: How much clinical and demographic metadata was included differed by source and by participant, and the metadata was provided uncurated.

V is reduced by 5 bases and J by 2 bases, leaving a spacing of 14 bases between them. As encoded in the germline V gene (reference sequence), CDR1 is SEHNR while CDR2 is FQNEAQ. There are 15 amino acids in the CDR3, from cysteine to phenylalanine inclusive. Solely the CDR3 DNA is kept, with 45 bases framed from the first base. The immunoSEQ Assay, a bias-controlled multiplex PCR, was used to amplify TCRbeta CDR3 regions from genomic DNA. On the study's bioinformatics: The number of nucleated cells in each sample was estimated from the amplification of reference gene primers within the assay. To quantify the absolute abundance of each unique TCRbeta CDR3 rearrangement, sequence reads were collapsed and filtered. For each sample, productive Simpson clonality was calculated as the square root of Simpson's diversity index over productive rearrangements. This is the immuneACCESS table as TCRdb keeps it, with only in-frame sequences that have V and J called. A part of the clones is gone; compared with another copy, unresolved V genes explain less than half, and the rest is unexplained. The V and J calls and clone size were taken over from that table, and D and trimming were inferred from the DNA. The sample data list some 240,000 clones, and roughly 84% of these were observed just once. The ten top clones hold over 1.5% of the sample.

The V gene is TRBV7-9 and the J gene is TRBJ2-3; the D gene is perhaps TRBD2, from 5 matching bases. This receptor was taken from a woman in her 40s who had recovered from COVID-19. Sequences were obtained from peripheral blood. CDR3 reads: CASSPGGLHTDTQYF. The nucleotide sequence is TGTGCCAGCAGCCCTGGCGGGCTCCACACAGATACGCAGTATTTT.